The clone carrying this TCR beta chain was found many times. Its antigen is not known. The data derive from a study of T cells in Graves' hyperthyroidism and ophthalmopathy. Study-level points and caveats: A model using 13 V-J features told ophthalmopathy apart from stable hyperthyroidism.

Recently diagnosed hyperthyroidism of less than 2 months' duration affected patients aged 18 to 65. A patient was excluded if there was uncontrolled infection, other autoimmune disease, pregnancy or lactation. Clinicians diagnosed patients from clinical symptoms, serum thyroxine and TRAb, thyroid ultrasound and orbital computed tomography. Researchers took RNA transcripts and amplified the TCR beta CDR3 regions from them. An initial round of RT-PCR targeting the TCR CDR3 relied on the HTBI primer set. TCRdb re-analysed the multiplex PCR reads in MiXCR, keeping a single row per CDR3 protein. The sample records under 700,000 distinct CDR3 sequences, roughly 17% being singletons. The receptor comes from a woman under 30 with Graves' hyperthyroidism. Sequencing was performed on blood.

The CDR3 loop reads CASSQAFDTQYF. The DNA of the CDR3 is TGTGCCAGCAGCCAAGCTTTCGATACGCAGTATTTT. The V and J genes are TRBV3-1 and TRBJ2-3; no clear D gene. Germline V gene sequence: CDR1 LGHDT, CDR2 YNNKEL (reference sequence). Trimming stripped 1 base from V and 6 bases from J, with 5 bases between. The CDR3 contains 12 residues.